This T cell receptor beta chain emerged from a study of blood T cell repertoires in COVID-19. On the study more broadly: COVID-19 samples from acute and convalescent phases originated in the United States, Italy and Spain. The analysed material was cDNA or gDNA that came from T cells, B-cell-depleted T cells, or PBMCs.

In the source study's methods: Reference gene primer amplification in the assay estimated nucleated cell counts. Using immunoSEQ multiplex PCR, the repertoire was profiled, and TCRdb retains in-frame clones only, with some absent. V, J and clone size were drawn from that table, and D and trimming were deduced from the DNA. The sample consists of 150,000 to 200,000 clones, about 86% of them appearing once. CDR1 and CDR2 from the germline V gene are SEHNR and FQNEAQ (reference sequence). The V end was cut by 2 bases, the J end by 3 bases, with 7 bases between. The CDR3 runs to 13 residues. This sequence originates from an elderly woman in a cohort sampled during active or convalescent COVID-19. The genes are TRBV7-9 and TRBJ1-1; D possibly corresponds to TRBD1 (5 bases). The material sequenced was peripheral blood. The CDR3 DNA reads TGTGCCAGCAGCTTACAGGGTTACACTGAAGCTTTCTTT. Its protein product is CASSLQGYTEAFF.